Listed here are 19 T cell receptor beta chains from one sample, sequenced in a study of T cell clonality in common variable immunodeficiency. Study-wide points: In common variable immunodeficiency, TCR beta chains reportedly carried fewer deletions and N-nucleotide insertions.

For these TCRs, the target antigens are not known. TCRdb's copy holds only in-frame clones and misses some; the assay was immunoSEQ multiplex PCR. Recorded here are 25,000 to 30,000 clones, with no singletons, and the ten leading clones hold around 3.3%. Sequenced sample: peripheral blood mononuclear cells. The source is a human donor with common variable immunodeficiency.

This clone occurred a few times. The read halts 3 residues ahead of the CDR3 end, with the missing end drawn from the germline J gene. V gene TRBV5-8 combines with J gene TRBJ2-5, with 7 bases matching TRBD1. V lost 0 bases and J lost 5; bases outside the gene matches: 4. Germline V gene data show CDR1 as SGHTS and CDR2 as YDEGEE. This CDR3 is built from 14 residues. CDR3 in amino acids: CASSLGQGVETQYF. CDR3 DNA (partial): TGTGCCAGCAGCTTGGGACAGGGTGTCGAGACC.

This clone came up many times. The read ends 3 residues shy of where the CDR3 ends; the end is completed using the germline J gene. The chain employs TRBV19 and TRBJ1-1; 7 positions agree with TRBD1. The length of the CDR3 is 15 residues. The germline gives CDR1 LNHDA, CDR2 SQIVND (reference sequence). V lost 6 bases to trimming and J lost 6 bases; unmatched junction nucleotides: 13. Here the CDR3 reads CASREGQLRRAEAFF. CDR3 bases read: TGTGCCAGTAGGGAGGGACAGCTTCGACGGGCTGAA. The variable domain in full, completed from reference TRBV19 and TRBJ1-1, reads DGGITQSPKYLFRKEGQNVTLSCEQNLNHDAMYWYRQDPGQGLRLIYYSQIVNDFQKGDIAEGYSVSREKKESFPLTVTSAQKNPTAFYLCASREGQLRRAEAFFGQGTRLTVV.

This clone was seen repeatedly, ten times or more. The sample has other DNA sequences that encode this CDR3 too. CDR3 DNA, as far as it was read: TGCGCCAGCAGCCCGGCCCGCGGGACAGGGAGGTACGAG. Translating gives CASSPARGTGRYE. The complete CDR3 reads CASSPARGTGRYEQYF. The V call is TRBV5-1, the J call TRBJ2-7; TRBD1 aligns across 9 bases. Read data end 3 residues before the CDR3 end; the end is taken from the germline J gene. V was clipped by 4 bases and J by 4 bases; unmatched bases: 12. CDR1 is SGHRS, CDR2 YFSETQ, per germline. The CDR3 has 16 amino acids.

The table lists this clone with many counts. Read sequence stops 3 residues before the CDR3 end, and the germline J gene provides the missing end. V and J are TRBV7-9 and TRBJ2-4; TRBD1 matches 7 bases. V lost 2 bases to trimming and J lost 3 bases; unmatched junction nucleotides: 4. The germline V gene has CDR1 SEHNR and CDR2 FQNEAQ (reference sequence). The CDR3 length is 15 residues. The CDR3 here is CASSLYGTDKNIQYF. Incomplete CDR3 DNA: TGTGCCAGCAGCTTATATGGGACAGACAAAAACATT.

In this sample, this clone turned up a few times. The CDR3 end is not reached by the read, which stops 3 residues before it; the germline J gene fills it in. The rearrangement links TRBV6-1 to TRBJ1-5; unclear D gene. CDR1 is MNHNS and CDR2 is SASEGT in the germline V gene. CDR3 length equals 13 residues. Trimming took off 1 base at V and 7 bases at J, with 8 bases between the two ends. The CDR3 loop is CASSEGHGQPQHF. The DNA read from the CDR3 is TGTGCCAGCAGTGAAGGACATGGGCAGCCC.

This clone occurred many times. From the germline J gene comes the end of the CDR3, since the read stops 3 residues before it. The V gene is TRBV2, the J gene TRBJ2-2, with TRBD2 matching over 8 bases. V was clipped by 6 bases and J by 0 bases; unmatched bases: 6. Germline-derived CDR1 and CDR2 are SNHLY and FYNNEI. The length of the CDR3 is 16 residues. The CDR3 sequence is CASRGAGVSNTGELFF. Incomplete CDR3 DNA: TGTGCCAGCAGGGGAGCGGGAGTATCGAACACCGGGGAG.

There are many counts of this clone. The sequenced part of the CDR3 DNA is TGCGCCAGCAGCTTGTCACCTAGCGGGAGTTTGAGCGGGGAG. This encodes CASSLSPSGSLSGE. Given in full, the CDR3 is CASSLSPSGSLSGELFF. The rearrangement uses TRBV5-1 and TRBJ2-2; 10 nucleotides match TRBD2. The missing CDR3 end, 3 residues past where the read stops, is filled in from the germline J gene. The V gene's germline CDR1 is SGHRS and CDR2 YFSETQ. Trimming removed 1 base from V and 7 bases from J; junction bases left unmatched: 10. The CDR3 sequence is 17 residues long.

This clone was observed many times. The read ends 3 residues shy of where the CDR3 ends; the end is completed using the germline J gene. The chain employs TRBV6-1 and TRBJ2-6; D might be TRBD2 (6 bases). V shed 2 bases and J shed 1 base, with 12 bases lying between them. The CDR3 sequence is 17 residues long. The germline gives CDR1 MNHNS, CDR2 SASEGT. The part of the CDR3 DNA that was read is TGTGCCAGCAGTGAACGGAGGGCCCTATCTGGGGCCAACGTC. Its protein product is CASSERRALSGANV. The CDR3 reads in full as CASSERRALSGANVLTF.

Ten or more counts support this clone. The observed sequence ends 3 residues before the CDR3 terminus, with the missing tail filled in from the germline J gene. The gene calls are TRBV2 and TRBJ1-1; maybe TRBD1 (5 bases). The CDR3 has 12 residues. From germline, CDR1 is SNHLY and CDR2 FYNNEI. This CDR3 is CASSGPGREAFF. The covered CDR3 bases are TGTGCCAGCAGTGGGCCAGGGAGGGAA.

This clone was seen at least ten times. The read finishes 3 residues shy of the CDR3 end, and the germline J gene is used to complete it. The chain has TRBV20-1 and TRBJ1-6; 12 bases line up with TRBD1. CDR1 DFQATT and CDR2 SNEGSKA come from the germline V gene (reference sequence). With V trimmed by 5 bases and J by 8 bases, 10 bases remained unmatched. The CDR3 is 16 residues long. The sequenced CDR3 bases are TGCAGTGCTCCCGGGACAGGGGGCAGTTCACATTCACCC. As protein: CSAPGTGGSSHSP. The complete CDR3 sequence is CSAPGTGGSSHSPLHF.

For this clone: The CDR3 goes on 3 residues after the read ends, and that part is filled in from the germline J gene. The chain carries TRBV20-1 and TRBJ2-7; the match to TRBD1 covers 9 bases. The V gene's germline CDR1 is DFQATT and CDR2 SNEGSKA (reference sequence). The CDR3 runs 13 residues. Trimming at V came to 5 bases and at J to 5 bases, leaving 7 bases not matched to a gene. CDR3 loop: CSAPRTGAHEQYF. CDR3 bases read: TGCAGTGCTCCGAGGACAGGGGCCCACGAG.

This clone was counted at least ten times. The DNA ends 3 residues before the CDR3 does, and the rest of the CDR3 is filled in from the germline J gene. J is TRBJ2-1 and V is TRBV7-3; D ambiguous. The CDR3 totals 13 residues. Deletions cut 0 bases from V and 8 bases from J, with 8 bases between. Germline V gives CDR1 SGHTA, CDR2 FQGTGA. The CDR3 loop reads CASSLTGFDEQFF. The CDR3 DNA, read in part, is TGTGCCAGCAGCTTAACAGGGTTTGATGAG. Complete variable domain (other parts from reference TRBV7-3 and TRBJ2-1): GAGVSQTPSNKVTEKGKYVELRCDPISGHTALYWYRQSLGQGPEFLIYFQGTGAADDSGLPNDRFFAVRPEGSVSTLKIQRTERGDSAVYLCASSLTGFDEQFFGPGTRLTVL.

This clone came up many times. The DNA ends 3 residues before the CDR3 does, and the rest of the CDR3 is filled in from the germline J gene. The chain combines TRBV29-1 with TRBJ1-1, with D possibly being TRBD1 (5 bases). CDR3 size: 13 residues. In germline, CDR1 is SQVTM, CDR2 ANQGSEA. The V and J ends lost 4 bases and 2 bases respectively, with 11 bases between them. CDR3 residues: CSVVRATNTEAFF. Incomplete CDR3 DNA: TGCAGCGTTGTCAGGGCAACTAACACTGAA.

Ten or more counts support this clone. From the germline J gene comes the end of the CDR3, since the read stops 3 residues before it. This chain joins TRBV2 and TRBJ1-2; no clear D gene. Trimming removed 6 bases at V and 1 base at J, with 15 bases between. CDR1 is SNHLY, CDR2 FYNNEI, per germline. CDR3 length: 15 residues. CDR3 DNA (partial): TGTGCCAGCAGGTTGTCGGGCGGACTTAACTATGGC. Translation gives CASRLSGGLNYG. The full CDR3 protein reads CASRLSGGLNYGYTF.

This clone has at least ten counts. CDR3 DNA, as far as it was read: TGTGCCAGTAGTATATTGGCTAGCTCTGGGGCCAACGTC. Translation gives CASSILASSGANV. In full, the CDR3 reads CASSILASSGANVLTF. The J gene is TRBJ2-6, the V gene TRBV19, with D hard to call. The sequenced fragment ends 3 residues before the CDR3 boundary, so the rest is inferred from the germline J gene. V was clipped by 2 bases and J by 0 bases, with 8 bases between them. Germline V gene sequence: CDR1 LNHDA, CDR2 SQIVND (reference sequence). The CDR3 is made up of 16 amino acids.

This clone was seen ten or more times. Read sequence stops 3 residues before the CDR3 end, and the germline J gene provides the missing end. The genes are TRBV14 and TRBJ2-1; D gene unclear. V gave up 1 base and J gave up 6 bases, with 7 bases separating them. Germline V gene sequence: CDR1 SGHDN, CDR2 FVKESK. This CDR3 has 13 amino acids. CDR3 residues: CASSQVLGNEQFF. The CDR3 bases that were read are TGTGCCAGCAGCCAAGTCCTAGGCAATGAG.

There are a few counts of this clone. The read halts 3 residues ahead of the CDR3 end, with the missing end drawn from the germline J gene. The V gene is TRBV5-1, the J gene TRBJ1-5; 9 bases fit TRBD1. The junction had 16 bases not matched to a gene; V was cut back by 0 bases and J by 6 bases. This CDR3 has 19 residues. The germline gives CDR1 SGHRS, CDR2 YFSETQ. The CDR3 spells CASSLALTSNTGGFQPQHF. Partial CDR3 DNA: TGCGCCAGCAGCTTGGCCTTGACCAGCAATACAGGGGGCTTTCAGCCC.

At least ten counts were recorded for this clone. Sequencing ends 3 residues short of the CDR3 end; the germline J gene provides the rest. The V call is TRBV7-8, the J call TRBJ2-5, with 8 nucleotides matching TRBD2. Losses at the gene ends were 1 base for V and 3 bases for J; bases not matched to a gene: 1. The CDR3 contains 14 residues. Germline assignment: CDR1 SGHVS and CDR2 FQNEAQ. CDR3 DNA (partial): TGTGCCAGCAGCTTAGGAGCGGGAGAAGAGACC. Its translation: CASSLGAGEET. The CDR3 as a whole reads CASSLGAGEETQYF.

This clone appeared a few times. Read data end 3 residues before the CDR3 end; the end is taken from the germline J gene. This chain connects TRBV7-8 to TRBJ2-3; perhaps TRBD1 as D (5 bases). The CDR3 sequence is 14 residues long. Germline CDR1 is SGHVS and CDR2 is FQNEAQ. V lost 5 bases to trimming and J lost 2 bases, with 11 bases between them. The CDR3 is CASSPPRDTDTQYF. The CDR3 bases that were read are TGTGCCAGCAGCCCCCCCAGGGACACAGATACG.